These T cell receptor beta chains were read from a single sample in a study of cytomegalovirus exposure and HLA in healthy donors. Assay: immunoSEQ multiplex PCR; the TCRdb copy retains only in-frame clones and omits some. The table records about 130,000 clones, 78% of them present only once. The sample taken for sequencing was PBMCs. The receptors were gathered from a man aged 30-40 years in good health and CMV-seropositive. The CDR3 runs from the conserved cysteine through the conserved F or W. D genes are given only for firm matches. The size entry is marked missing in some rows and otherwise reads once, few, many or a size class.

j_gene: TRBJ2-2; v_gene: TRBV28; d_gene: -; abundance: few; CDR3aa: CASSSGGRDTGELFF; CDR3nt: TGTGCCAGCAGTTCAGGGGGGCGAGACACCGGGGAGCTGTTTTTT
j_gene: TRBJ2-4; v_gene: TRBV30; d_gene: TRBD2; abundance: -; CDR3aa: CAWSFTTGLAGPGIQYF; CDR3nt: TGTGCCTGGAGTTTTACGACGGGACTAGCGGGGCCGGGCATTCAGTACTTC
j_gene: TRBJ2-7; v_gene: TRBV11-2; d_gene: TRBD2; abundance: -; CDR3aa: CASSPYPSGPNPYEQYF; CDR3nt: TGTGCCAGCAGCCCGTACCCTAGCGGACCGAACCCCTACGAGCAGTACTTC
j_gene: TRBJ2-6; v_gene: TRBV5-6; d_gene: TRBD1; abundance: -; CDR3aa: CASSLTPGQGSFLTF; CDR3nt: TGTGCCAGCAGCCTAACACCGGGACAGGGTTCTTTCCTGACTTTC
j_gene: TRBJ1-1; v_gene: TRBV11-3; d_gene: -; abundance: -; CDR3aa: CASSLGQNTEAFF; CDR3nt: TGTGCCAGCAGCCTGGGACAGAACACTGAAGCTTTCTTT
j_gene: TRBJ2-7; v_gene: TRBV9; d_gene: TRBD2; abundance: -; CDR3aa: CASSFSGSSYEQYF; CDR3nt: TGTGCCAGCAGTTTTAGCGGGAGCTCCTACGAGCAGTACTTC
j_gene: TRBJ1-4; v_gene: TRBV19; d_gene: -; abundance: -; CDR3aa: CASSIGAGAEEKLFF; CDR3nt: TGTGCCAGTAGTATAGGAGCAGGGGCGGAGGAAAAACTGTTTTTT
j_gene: TRBJ1-3; v_gene: TRBV5-1; d_gene: TRBD1; abundance: -; CDR3aa: CASSSTGVGNTIYF; CDR3nt: TGCGCCAGCAGCTCGACAGGGGTAGGAAACACCATATATTTT
j_gene: TRBJ2-7; v_gene: TRBV18; d_gene: TRBD1; abundance: few; CDR3aa: CASSHDRGKHEQYF; CDR3nt: TGTGCCAGCTCACACGACAGGGGTAAACACGAGCAGTACTTC
j_gene: TRBJ2-3; v_gene: TRBV19; d_gene: -; abundance: -; CDR3aa: CASSTWDLGRTQYF; CDR3nt: TGTGCCAGTAGTACATGGGACTTGGGACGCACGCAGTATTTT
j_gene: TRBJ1-4; v_gene: TRBV6-5; d_gene: -; abundance: -; CDR3aa: CASGRGRDEKLFF; CDR3nt: TGTGCCAGCGGGCGGGGGCGCGATGAAAAACTGTTTTTT
j_gene: TRBJ2-2; v_gene: TRBV7-9; d_gene: TRBD2; abundance: -; CDR3aa: CASSRTSVSTGELFF; CDR3nt: TGTGCCAGCAGCAGGACTAGCGTTAGTACCGGGGAGCTGTTTTTT
j_gene: TRBJ2-3; v_gene: TRBV5-1; d_gene: -; abundance: -; CDR3aa: CASATGLDTQYF; CDR3nt: TGCGCCAGCGCCACAGGGTTGGATACGCAGTATTTT
j_gene: TRBJ1-3; v_gene: TRBV9; d_gene: TRBD1; abundance: -; CDR3aa: CASSKGTVTGNTIYF; CDR3nt: TGTGCCAGCAGCAAAGGGACAGTCACTGGAAACACCATATATTTT
j_gene: TRBJ1-1; v_gene: TRBV29-1; d_gene: TRBD1; abundance: -; CDR3aa: CSVYIDGTGAGTEAFF; CDR3nt: TGCAGCGTTTACATAGATGGGACAGGGGCGGGCACTGAAGCTTTCTTT
j_gene: TRBJ1-2; v_gene: TRBV28; d_gene: TRBD1; abundance: -; CDR3aa: CASSLGQGSGGYTF; CDR3nt: TGTGCCAGCAGTTTAGGACAGGGATCCGGTGGCTACACCTTC
j_gene: TRBJ2-7; v_gene: TRBV28; d_gene: -; abundance: few; CDR3aa: CASSSRMSYEQYF; CDR3nt: TGTGCCAGCAGCAGCAGGATGTCCTACGAGCAGTACTTC
j_gene: TRBJ2-5; v_gene: TRBV9; d_gene: -; abundance: few; CDR3aa: CASSVSVDGETQYF; CDR3nt: TGTGCCAGCAGCGTAAGCGTAGATGGAGAGACCCAGTACTTC
j_gene: TRBJ2-2; v_gene: TRBV19; d_gene: -; abundance: -; CDR3aa: CASSFIGTRRSVTGELFF; CDR3nt: TGTGCCAGTAGTTTTATCGGGACAAGAAGGTCGGTCACCGGGGAGCTGTTTTTT
j_gene: TRBJ2-3; v_gene: TRBV7-9; d_gene: TRBD2; abundance: -; CDR3aa: CASSAYPTSASTDTQYF; CDR3nt: TGTGCCAGCAGCGCCTACCCCACTAGCGCCAGCACAGATACGCAGTATTTT
j_gene: TRBJ1-1; v_gene: TRBV18; d_gene: TRBD1; abundance: -; CDR3aa: CASSQNRDRNTEAFF; CDR3nt: TGTGCCAGCTCACAGAACCGGGACAGGAACACTGAAGCTTTCTTT
j_gene: TRBJ1-2; v_gene: TRBV10-3; d_gene: -; abundance: few; CDR3aa: CAISGAIAYQGIESYTF; CDR3nt: TGTGCCATCAGTGGGGCGATTGCATATCAGGGGATAGAAAGCTACACCTTC
j_gene: TRBJ2-1; v_gene: TRBV27; d_gene: TRBD2; abundance: few; CDR3aa: CASSQGLAGPNEQFF; CDR3nt: TGTGCCAGCAGCCAGGGACTAGCGGGGCCCAATGAGCAGTTCTTC
j_gene: TRBJ2-1; v_gene: TRBV6-6; d_gene: -; abundance: once; CDR3aa: CASSYIRVTYNEQFF; CDR3nt: TGTGCCAGCAGTTACATCAGGGTCACCTACAATGAGCAGTTCTTC
j_gene: TRBJ1-2; v_gene: TRBV19; d_gene: TRBD1; abundance: -; CDR3aa: CASSTPGTGDYGYTF; CDR3nt: TGTGCCAGTAGTACACCCGGGACAGGGGACTATGGCTACACCTTC
j_gene: TRBJ1-2; v_gene: TRBV5-4; d_gene: TRBD1; abundance: -; CDR3aa: CASSLAGQGARGYTF; CDR3nt: TGTGCCAGCAGCTTGGCTGGGCAGGGGGCGAGGGGCTACACCTTC
j_gene: TRBJ1-5; v_gene: TRBV6-1; d_gene: TRBD1; abundance: once; CDR3aa: CASRGDRVGNQPQHF; CDR3nt: TGTGCCAGCAGAGGAGACAGGGTAGGGAATCAGCCCCAGCATTTT
j_gene: TRBJ2-4; v_gene: TRBV2; d_gene: TRBD1; abundance: -; CDR3aa: CASSVTGKDIQYF; CDR3nt: TGTGCCAGCAGTGTGACAGGGAAGGACATTCAGTACTTC
j_gene: TRBJ1-2; v_gene: TRBV6-1; d_gene: TRBD1; abundance: once; CDR3aa: CASSESRQGGYTF; CDR3nt: TGTGCCAGCAGTGAAAGTCGACAGGGGGGCTACACCTTC
j_gene: TRBJ2-7; v_gene: TRBV4-2; d_gene: TRBD2; abundance: -; CDR3aa: CASSPRASGSYEQYF; CDR3nt: TGTGCCAGCAGCCCCCGGGCTAGCGGGAGCTACGAGCAGTACTTC
j_gene: TRBJ1-5; v_gene: TRBV21-1; d_gene: -; abundance: -; CDR3aa: CASSARLGGDNQPQHF; CDR3nt: TGTGCCAGCAGCGCACGGCTAGGGGGGGACAATCAGCCCCAGCATTTT
j_gene: TRBJ2-3; v_gene: TRBV27; d_gene: TRBD2; abundance: -; CDR3aa: CASSRGRETDTQYF; CDR3nt: TGTGCCAGCAGTCGGGGGAGGGAAACAGATACGCAGTATTTT
j_gene: TRBJ1-5; v_gene: TRBV5-1; d_gene: -; abundance: -; CDR3aa: CASSEGGGNQPQHF; CDR3nt: TGCGCCAGCAGCGAAGGAGGGGGCAATCAGCCCCAGCATTTT
j_gene: TRBJ2-3; v_gene: TRBV5-4; d_gene: -; abundance: -; CDR3aa: CASSWGGGGPADTQYF; CDR3nt: TGTGCCAGCAGCTGGGGAGGGGGAGGGCCCGCCGATACGCAGTATTTT
j_gene: TRBJ2-7; v_gene: TRBV5-4; d_gene: -; abundance: few; CDR3aa: CASSLYKEKVRENPYEQYF; CDR3nt: TGTGCCAGCAGCTTGTACAAGGAGAAAGTCAGAGAAAACCCCTACGAGCAGTACTTC
j_gene: TRBJ1-2; v_gene: TRBV6-1; d_gene: TRBD1; abundance: -; CDR3aa: CASQGDSTNYGYTF; CDR3nt: TGTGCCAGCCAGGGGGATAGTACTAACTATGGCTACACCTTC
j_gene: TRBJ2-1; v_gene: TRBV19; d_gene: TRBD2; abundance: -; CDR3aa: CASSGSSGYNEQFF; CDR3nt: TGTGCCAGTAGTGGGTCTAGCGGCTACAATGAGCAGTTCTTC
j_gene: TRBJ2-2; v_gene: TRBV5-5; d_gene: TRBD1; abundance: -; CDR3aa: CASSHRQGANTGELFF; CDR3nt: TGTGCCAGCAGCCATAGACAGGGGGCGAACACCGGGGAGCTGTTTTTT
j_gene: TRBJ2-4; v_gene: TRBV9; d_gene: -; abundance: -; CDR3aa: CASSDRGFSKNIQYF; CDR3nt: TGTGCCAGCAGCGACCGGGGTTTTTCCAAAAACATTCAGTACTTC
j_gene: TRBJ2-2; v_gene: TRBV6-6; d_gene: TRBD2; abundance: few; CDR3aa: CASSQTSGARTGELFF; CDR3nt: TGTGCCAGCAGCCAAACAAGCGGGGCCCGCACCGGGGAGCTGTTTTTT
j_gene: TRBJ2-1; v_gene: TRBV11-2; d_gene: -; abundance: once; CDR3aa: CASSSRSGRGNEQFF; CDR3nt: TGTGCCAGCAGCTCCCGGAGTGGGAGAGGTAATGAGCAGTTCTTC
j_gene: TRBJ2-7; v_gene: TRBV7-2; d_gene: -; abundance: -; CDR3aa: CASSVNSGSYEQYF; CDR3nt: TGTGCCAGCAGCGTCAATAGCGGCTCCTACGAGCAGTACTTC
j_gene: TRBJ2-3; v_gene: TRBV7-2; d_gene: TRBD2; abundance: -; CDR3aa: CASESGAGGLDTQYF; CDR3nt: TGTGCCAGCGAATCGGGAGCGGGAGGGTTAGATACGCAGTATTTT
j_gene: TRBJ1-2; v_gene: TRBV5-1; d_gene: -; abundance: once; CDR3aa: CASSAQTGYTAGGYTF; CDR3nt: TGCGCCAGCAGCGCACAAACAGGGTACACCGCTGGTGGCTACACCTTC
j_gene: TRBJ1-1; v_gene: TRBV5-1; d_gene: -; abundance: -; CDR3aa: CASSSYRETEAFF; CDR3nt: TGCGCCAGCAGCTCCTACAGGGAAACTGAAGCTTTCTTT
j_gene: TRBJ2-5; v_gene: TRBV5-4; d_gene: TRBD1; abundance: -; CDR3aa: CASSDRGETQYF; CDR3nt: TGTGCCAGCAGCGACAGGGGGGAGACCCAGTACTTC
j_gene: TRBJ2-7; v_gene: TRBV4-2; d_gene: -; abundance: -; CDR3aa: CASSQVREPLYEQYF; CDR3nt: TGTGCCAGCAGCCAAGTTCGGGAACCCCTCTACGAGCAGTACTTC
j_gene: TRBJ1-3; v_gene: TRBV7-2; d_gene: -; abundance: -; CDR3aa: CASSLAPSGNTIYF; CDR3nt: TGTGCCAGCAGCTTGGCCCCCTCTGGAAACACCATATATTTT